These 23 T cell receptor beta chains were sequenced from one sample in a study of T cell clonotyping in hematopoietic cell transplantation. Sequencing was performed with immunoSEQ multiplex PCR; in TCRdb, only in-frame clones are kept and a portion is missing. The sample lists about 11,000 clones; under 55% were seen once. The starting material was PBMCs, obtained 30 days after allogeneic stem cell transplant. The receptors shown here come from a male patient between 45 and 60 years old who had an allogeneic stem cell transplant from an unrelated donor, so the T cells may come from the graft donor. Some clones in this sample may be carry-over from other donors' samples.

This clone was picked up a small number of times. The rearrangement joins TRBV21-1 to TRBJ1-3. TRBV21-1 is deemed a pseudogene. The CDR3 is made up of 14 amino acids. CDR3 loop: CASSKGWTEDTIYF. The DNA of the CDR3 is TGTGCCAGCAGCAAAGGTTGGACGGAGGACACCATATATTTT.

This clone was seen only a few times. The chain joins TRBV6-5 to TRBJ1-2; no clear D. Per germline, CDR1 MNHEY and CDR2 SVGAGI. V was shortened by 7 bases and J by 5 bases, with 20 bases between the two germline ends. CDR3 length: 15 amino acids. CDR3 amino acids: CASTLSSAAPYGYTF. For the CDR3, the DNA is TGTGCCAGCACCCTAAGCTCTGCAGCTCCTTATGGCTACACCTTC.

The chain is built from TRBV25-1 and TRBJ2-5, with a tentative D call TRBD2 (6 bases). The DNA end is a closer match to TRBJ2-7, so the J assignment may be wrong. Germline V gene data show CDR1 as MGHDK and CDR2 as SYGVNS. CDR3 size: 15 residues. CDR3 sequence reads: CASSEWSGLYYEQYF. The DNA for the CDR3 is TGTGCCAGCAGTGAATGGTCGGGACTCTACTACGAGCAGTACTTC.

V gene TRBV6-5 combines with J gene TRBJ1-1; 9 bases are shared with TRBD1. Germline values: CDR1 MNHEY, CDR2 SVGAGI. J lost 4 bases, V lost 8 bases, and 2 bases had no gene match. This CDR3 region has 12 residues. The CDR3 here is CASWDRVTEAFF. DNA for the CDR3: TGTGCCAGCTGGGACAGGGTCACTGAAGCTTTCTTT.

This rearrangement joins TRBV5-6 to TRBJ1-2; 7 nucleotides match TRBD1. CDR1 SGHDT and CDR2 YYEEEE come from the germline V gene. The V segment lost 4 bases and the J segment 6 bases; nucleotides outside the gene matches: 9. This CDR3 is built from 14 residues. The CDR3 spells CASSPDLGGDGYTF. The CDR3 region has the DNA TGTGCCAGCAGCCCAGACCTAGGGGGCGATGGCTACACCTTC. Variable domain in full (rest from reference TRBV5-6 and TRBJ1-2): DAGVTQSPTHLIKTRGQQVTLRCSPKSGHDTVSWYQQALGQGPQFIFQYYEEEERQRGNFPDRFSGHQFPNYSSELNVNALLLGDSALYLCASSPDLGGDGYTFGSGTRLTVV.

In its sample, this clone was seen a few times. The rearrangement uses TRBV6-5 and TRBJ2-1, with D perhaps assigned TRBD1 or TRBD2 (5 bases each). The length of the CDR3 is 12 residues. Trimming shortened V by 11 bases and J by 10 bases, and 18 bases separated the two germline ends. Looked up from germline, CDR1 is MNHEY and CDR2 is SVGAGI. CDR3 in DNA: TGTGCCGCCACGGGGCCCCTGGGGGAGCAGTTCTTC. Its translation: CAATGPLGEQFF.

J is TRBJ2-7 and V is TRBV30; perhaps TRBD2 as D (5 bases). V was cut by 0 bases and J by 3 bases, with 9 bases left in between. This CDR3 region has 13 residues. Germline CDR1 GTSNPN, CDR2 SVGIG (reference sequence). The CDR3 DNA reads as TGTGCCTGGAGTGTTGAGGGTCTCTACGAGCAGTACTTC. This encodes CAWSVEGLYEQYF.

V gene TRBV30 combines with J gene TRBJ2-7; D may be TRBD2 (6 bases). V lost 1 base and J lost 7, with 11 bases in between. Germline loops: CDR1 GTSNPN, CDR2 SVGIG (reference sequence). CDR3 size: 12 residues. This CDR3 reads CAWSGGAREQYF. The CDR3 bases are TGTGCCTGGAGTGGCGGGGCAAGGGAGCAGTACTTC.

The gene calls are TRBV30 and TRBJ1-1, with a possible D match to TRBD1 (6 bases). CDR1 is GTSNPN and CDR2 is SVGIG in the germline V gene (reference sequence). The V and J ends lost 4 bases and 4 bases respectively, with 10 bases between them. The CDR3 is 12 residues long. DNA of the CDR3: TGTGCCTGGACAGGGGTAAGCACTGAAGCTTTCTTT. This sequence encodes CAWTGVSTEAFF.

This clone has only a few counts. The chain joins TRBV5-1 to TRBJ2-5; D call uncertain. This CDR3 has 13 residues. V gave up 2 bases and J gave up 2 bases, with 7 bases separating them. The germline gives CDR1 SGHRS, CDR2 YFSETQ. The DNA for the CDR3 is TGCGCCAGCAGCTTCCTATCTCAAGAGACCCAGTACTTC. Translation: CASSFLSQETQYF.

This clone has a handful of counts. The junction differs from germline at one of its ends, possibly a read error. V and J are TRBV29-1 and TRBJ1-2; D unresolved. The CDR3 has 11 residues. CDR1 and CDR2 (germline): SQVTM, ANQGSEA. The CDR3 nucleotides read TGCAGCGTGGAAGGGTTCTATGGCTACACCTTC. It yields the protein CSVEGFYGYTF.

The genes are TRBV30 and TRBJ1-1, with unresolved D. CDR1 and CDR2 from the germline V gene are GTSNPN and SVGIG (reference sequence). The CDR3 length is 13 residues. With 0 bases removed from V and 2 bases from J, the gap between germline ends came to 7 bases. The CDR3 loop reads CAWSVGRNTEAFF. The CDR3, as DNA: TGTGCCTGGAGTGTGGGCAGAAACACTGAAGCTTTCTTT.

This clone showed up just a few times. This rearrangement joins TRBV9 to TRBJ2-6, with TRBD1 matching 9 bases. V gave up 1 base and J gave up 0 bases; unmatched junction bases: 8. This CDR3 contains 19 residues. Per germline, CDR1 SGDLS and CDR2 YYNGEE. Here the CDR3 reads CASSVLRTGVNSGANVLTF. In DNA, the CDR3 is TGTGCCAGCAGCGTACTTCGGACAGGGGTGAACTCTGGGGCCAACGTCCTGACTTTC.

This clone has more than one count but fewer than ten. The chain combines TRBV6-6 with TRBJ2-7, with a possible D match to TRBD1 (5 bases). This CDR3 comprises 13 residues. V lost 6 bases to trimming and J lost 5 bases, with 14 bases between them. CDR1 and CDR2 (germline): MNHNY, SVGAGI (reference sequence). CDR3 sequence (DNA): TGTGCCAGCAGCCCCCCAGGGCTTGACGAGCAGTACTTC. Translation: CASSPPGLDEQYF.

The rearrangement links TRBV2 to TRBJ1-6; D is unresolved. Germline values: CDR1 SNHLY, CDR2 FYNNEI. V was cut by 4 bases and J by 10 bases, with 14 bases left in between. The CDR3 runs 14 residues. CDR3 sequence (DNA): TGTGCCAGCAGTGGTATAGGAGGTGGGTCACCCCTCCACTTT. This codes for CASSGIGGGSPLHF.

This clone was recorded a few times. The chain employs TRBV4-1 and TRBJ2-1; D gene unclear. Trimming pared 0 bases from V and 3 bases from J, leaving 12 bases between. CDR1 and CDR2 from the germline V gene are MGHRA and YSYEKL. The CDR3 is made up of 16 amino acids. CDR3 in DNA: TGCGCCAGCAGCCAAGATGGGCCAGAAAACTACAATGAGCAGTTCTTC. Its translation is CASSQDGPENYNEQFF.

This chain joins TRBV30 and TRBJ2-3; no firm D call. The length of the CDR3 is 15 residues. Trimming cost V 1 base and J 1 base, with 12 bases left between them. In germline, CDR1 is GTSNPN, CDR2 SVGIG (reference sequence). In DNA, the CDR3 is TGTGCCTGGAGTGAATTTGACTCTGGCACAGATACGCAGTATTTT. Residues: CAWSEFDSGTDTQYF.

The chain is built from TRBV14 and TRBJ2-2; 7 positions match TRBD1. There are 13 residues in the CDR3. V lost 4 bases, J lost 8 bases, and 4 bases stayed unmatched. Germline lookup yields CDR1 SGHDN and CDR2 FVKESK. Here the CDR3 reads CASSRGGWGELFF. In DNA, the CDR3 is TGTGCCAGCAGCCGAGGGGGCTGGGGGGAGCTGTTTTTT.

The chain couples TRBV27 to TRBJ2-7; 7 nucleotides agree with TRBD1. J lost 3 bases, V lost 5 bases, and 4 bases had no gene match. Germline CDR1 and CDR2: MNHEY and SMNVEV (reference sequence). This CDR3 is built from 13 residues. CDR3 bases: TGTGCCAGCAGTCTGCAGGGGGACTACGAGCAGTACTTC. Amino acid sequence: CASSLQGDYEQYF.

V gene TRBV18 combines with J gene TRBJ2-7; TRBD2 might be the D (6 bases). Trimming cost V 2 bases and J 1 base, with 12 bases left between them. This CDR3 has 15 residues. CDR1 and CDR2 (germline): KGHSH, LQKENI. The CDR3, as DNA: TGTGCCAGCTCACCAGCTAGCGCTCCTTCCTACGAGCAGTACTTC. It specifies CASSPASAPSYEQYF.

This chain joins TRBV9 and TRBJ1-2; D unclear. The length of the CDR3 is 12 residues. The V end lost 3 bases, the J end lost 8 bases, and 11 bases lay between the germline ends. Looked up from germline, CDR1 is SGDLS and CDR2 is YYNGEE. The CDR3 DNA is TGTGCCAGCAGCGCCGCAAGGAGCGGCTACACCTTC. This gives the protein CASSAARSGYTF.

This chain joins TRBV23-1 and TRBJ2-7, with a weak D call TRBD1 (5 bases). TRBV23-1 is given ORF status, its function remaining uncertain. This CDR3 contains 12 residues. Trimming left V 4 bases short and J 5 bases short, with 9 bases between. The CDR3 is CASSLQGHEQYF. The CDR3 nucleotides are TGCGCCAGCAGTCTCCAGGGTCACGAGCAGTACTTC.

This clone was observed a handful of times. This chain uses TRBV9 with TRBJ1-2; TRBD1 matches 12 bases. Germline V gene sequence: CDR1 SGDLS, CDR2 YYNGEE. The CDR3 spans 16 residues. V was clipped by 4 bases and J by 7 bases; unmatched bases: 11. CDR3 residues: CASSKETGQGAFGYTF. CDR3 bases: TGTGCCAGCAGCAAAGAAACGGGACAGGGGGCGTTTGGCTACACCTTC.